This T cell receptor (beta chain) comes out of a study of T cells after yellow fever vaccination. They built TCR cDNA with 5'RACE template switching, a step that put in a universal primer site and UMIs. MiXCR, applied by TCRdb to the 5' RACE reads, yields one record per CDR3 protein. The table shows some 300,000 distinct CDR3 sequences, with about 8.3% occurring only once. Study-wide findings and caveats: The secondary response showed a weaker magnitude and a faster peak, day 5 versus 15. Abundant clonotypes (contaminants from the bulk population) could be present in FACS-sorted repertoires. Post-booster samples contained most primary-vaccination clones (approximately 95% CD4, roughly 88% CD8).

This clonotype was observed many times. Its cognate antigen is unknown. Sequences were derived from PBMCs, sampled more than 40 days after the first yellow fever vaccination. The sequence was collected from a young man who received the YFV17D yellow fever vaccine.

The chain's CDR3 is CATRRAVSYEQYF. As DNA, the CDR3 is TGTGCCACCCGCCGAGCCGTCTCCTACGAGCAGTACTTC. The V gene is TRBV10-3, the J gene TRBJ2-7, with D unresolved. V was clipped by 10 bases and J by 0 bases, with 13 bases between them. Germline V CDR1 and CDR2: ENHRY, SYGVKD. CDR3 size: 13 residues.